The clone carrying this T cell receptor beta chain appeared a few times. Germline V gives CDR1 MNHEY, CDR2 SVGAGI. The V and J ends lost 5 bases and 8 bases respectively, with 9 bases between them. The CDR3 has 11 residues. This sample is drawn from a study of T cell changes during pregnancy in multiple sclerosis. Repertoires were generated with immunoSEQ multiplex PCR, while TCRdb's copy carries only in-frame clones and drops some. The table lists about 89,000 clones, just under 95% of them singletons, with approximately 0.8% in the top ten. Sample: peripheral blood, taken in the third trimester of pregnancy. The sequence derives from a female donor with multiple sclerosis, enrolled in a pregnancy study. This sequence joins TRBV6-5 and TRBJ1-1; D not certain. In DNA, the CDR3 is TGTGCCAGCAGTAACCGACAAGAAGCTTTCTTT. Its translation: CASSNRQEAFF.